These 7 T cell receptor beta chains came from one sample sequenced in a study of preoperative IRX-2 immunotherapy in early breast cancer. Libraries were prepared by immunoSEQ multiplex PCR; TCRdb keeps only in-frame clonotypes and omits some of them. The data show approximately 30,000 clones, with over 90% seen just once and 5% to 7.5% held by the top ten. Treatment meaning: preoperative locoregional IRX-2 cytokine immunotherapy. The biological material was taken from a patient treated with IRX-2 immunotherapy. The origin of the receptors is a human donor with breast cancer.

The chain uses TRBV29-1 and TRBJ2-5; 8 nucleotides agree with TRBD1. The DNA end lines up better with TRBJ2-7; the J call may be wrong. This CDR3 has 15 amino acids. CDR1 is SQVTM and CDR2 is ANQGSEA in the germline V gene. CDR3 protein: CSVFSTGTGSYEQYF. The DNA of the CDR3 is TGCAGCGTTTTTTCCACCGGGACAGGCTCCTACGAGCAGTACTTC.

Written as DNA, the CDR3 is TGTGCCAGCAGTGAACTCACAGGGGAGGTCGGTTCACCCCTCCACTTT. Translation: CASSELTGEVGSPLHF. The chain uses TRBV2 and TRBJ1-6; 7 bases align to TRBD1. J lost 9 bases, V lost 2 bases, and 10 bases had no gene match. The CDR3 runs 16 residues. Germline assignment: CDR1 SNHLY and CDR2 FYNNEI. Full variable domain (outside the CDR3, taken from reference TRBV2 and TRBJ1-6): EPEVTQTPSHQVTQMGQEVILRCVPISNHLYFYWYRQILGQKVEFLVSFYNNEISEKSEIFDDQFSVERPDGSNFTLKIRSTKLEDSAMYFCASSELTGEVGSPLHFGNGTRLTVT.

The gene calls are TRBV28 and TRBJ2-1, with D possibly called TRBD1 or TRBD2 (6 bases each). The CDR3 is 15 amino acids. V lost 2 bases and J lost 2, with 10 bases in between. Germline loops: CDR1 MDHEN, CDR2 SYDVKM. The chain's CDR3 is CASSLGGTPYNEQFF. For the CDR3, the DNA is TGTGCCAGCAGTTTAGGAGGGACACCCTACAATGAGCAGTTCTTC.

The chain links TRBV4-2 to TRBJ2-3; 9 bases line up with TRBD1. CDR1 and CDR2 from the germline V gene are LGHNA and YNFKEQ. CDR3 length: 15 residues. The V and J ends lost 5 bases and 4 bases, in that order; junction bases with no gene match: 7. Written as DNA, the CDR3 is TGTGCCAGCAGCTCGGGACAGGGAGGGGCAGATACGCAGTATTTT. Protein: CASSSGQGGADTQYF.

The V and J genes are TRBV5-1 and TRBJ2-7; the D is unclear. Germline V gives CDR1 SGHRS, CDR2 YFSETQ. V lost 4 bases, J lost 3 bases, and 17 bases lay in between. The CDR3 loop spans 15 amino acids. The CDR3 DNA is TGCGCCAGCAGCACCTCGGACCCATCGGACTACGAGCAGTACTTC. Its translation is CASSTSDPSDYEQYF.

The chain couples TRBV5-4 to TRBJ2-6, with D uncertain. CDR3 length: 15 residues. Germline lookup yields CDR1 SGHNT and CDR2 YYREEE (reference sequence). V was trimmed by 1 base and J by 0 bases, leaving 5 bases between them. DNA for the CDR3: TGTGCCAGCAGCTTGCAGGACTCTGGGGCCAACGTCCTGACTTTC. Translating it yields CASSLQDSGANVLTF.

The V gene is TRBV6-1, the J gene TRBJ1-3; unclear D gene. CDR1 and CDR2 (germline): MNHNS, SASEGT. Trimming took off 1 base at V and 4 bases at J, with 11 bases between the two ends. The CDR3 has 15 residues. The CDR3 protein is CASSEVEGVGNTIYF. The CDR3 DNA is TGTGCCAGCAGTGAAGTCGAGGGAGTAGGAAACACCATATATTTT.